Presented here are 8 T cell receptor beta chains from one specimen sequenced in a study of blood T cells in healthy people across ages. Through a sample-barcoded 5' primer and a J-beta primer mix, a second PCR was run for 7 to 11 cycles. One entry per CDR3 protein results from TCRdb running MiXCR on the 5' RACE reads. The sample holds over 950,000 distinct CDR3 sequences, roughly half seen once. The sequenced sample consisted of blood. The receptors shown here come from a woman aged 60-75 years in good health.

The chain joins TRBV20-1 to TRBJ2-7; a weak D match, TRBD1 (5 bases). V was pared by 4 bases and J by 3 bases, with 19 bases between. This CDR3 is 15 amino acids long. The germline gives CDR1 DFQATT, CDR2 SNEGSKA (reference sequence). The CDR3 loop reads CSATSRVGRSYEQYF. CDR3 DNA: TGCAGTGCTACGAGCAGGGTGGGCAGGAGCTACGAGCAGTACTTC.

CDR3 sequence reads: CASSVGPEREAFF. For the CDR3, the DNA is TGTGCCAGCAGTGTAGGGCCTGAGAGGGAAGCTTTCTTT. This chain connects TRBV6-6 to TRBJ1-1; no definite D call. Germline assignment: CDR1 MNHNY and CDR2 SVGAGI (reference sequence). The CDR3 covers 13 residues. Deletions cut 5 bases from V and 8 bases from J, with 15 bases between.

The V gene is TRBV6-4, the J gene TRBJ2-3; no clear D gene. Trimming left V 6 bases short and J 0 bases short, with 10 bases between. The CDR3 extends over 14 amino acids. Germline CDR1 is MRHNA and CDR2 is SNTAGT. This chain's CDR3 is CASRAEPSTDTQYF. The CDR3 nucleotides read TGTGCCAGCAGGGCGGAACCTAGCACAGATACGCAGTATTTT.

This clonotype occurred many times. This chain links TRBV29-1 with TRBJ2-4; 8 bases match TRBD1. V lost 5 bases and J lost 9; bases outside the gene matches: 9. In germline, CDR1 is SQVTM, CDR2 ANQGSEA. The CDR3 contains 13 residues. As DNA, the CDR3 is TGCAGCGTTCCCGGGCAGGGGGCTCCCATTCAGTACTTC. Its translation: CSVPGQGAPIQYF.

V is TRBV12-3 or TRBV12-4 and J is TRBJ2-3; 8 bases are shared with TRBD2. This CDR3 spans 15 amino acids. V gave up 6 bases and J gave up 2 bases; unmatched junction bases: 7. DNA of the CDR3: TGTGCCAGCAGGTCCCCGGGACTAGACACAGATACGCAGTATTTT. Its translation: CASRSPGLDTDTQYF.

The V gene is TRBV10-3, the J gene TRBJ2-7, with D possibly being TRBD2 (6 bases). This CDR3 is built from 14 residues. Deletions cut 6 bases from V and 5 bases from J, with 17 bases between. Germline lookup yields CDR1 ENHRY and CDR2 SYGVKD. Here the CDR3 reads CAIRRLVGQDEQYF. For the CDR3, the DNA is TGTGCCATCAGGCGACTAGTGGGGCAAGACGAGCAGTACTTC.

The chain links TRBV11-1 to TRBJ2-3, with D possibly matching TRBD2 (6 bases). From germline, CDR1 is SGHAT and CDR2 FQDESV (reference sequence). V was clipped by 8 bases and J by 3 bases, with 15 bases between them. The CDR3 loop spans 14 amino acids. CDR3 amino acids: CASHVLGGTDTQYF. The CDR3 region has the DNA TGTGCCAGCCACGTCTTGGGGGGTACAGATACGCAGTATTTT.

The sample holds a few counts of this clonotype. V and J are TRBV6-1 and TRBJ2-7, with 13 bases matching TRBD2. This CDR3 is built from 15 residues. V lost 5 bases, J lost 5 bases, and 6 bases stayed unmatched. Germline lookup yields CDR1 MNHNS and CDR2 SASEGT. CDR3 sequence reads: CASSLGLAGSNEQYF. DNA for the CDR3: TGTGCCAGCAGTTTGGGACTAGCGGGATCCAACGAGCAGTACTTC.